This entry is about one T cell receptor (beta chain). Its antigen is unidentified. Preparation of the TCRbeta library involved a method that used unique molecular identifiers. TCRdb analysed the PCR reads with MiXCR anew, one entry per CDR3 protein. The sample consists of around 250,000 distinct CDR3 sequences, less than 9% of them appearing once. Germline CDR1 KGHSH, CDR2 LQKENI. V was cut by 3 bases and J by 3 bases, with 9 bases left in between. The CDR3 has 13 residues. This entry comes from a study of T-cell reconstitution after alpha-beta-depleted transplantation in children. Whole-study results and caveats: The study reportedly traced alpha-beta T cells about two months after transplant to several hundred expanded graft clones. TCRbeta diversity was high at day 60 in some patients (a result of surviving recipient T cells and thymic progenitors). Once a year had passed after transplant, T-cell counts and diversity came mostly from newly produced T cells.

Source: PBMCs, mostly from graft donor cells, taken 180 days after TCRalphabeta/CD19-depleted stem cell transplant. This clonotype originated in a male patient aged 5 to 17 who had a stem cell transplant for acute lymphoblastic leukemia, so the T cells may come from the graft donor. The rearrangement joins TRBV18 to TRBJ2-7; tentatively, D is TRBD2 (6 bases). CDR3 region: CASSPSGVYEQYF. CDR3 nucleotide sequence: TGTGCCAGCTCACCTTCGGGGGTCTACGAGCAGTACTTC.